The present TCR beta chain was sequenced within a study of shared clonotypes between healthy human individuals. Naive CD8 populations comprised CD45RO-negative cells positively selected for CCR7, excluding terminally differentiated effector memory CD45RA+ cells. At the deep level, the assay was run. TCRdb keeps only in-frame clones here, not all; method: immunoSEQ multiplex PCR. In the table there are approximately 2,200,000 clones, about 92% of which are singletons. The CDR3 is 13 residues long. Germline loops: CDR1 LGHNA, CDR2 YSLEER. V was shortened by 1 base and J by 7 bases, with 8 bases between the two germline ends.

The sequenced sample was naive CD8+ T cells from PBMCs. The receptor was derived from a man between 18 and 35 years old in good health. Some clones in this sample may be carry-over from other donors' samples. The gene calls are TRBV4-3 and TRBJ2-1; D is uncertain. As DNA, the CDR3 is TGCGCCAGCAGCCAAGTTCGTCGTAATGAGCAGTTCTTC. Amino acid sequence: CASSQVRRNEQFF.